This T cell receptor beta chain was sequenced for a study of Graves' ophthalmopathy and Graves' hyperthyroidism. General study findings and limits: The authors also found most expanded thyroid clonotypes above 0.001 frequency in blood. At 65% to 71% sensitivity and 72% to 75% specificity, the model predicted progression of the ophthalmopathy.

This clonotype was picked up many times. Its specificity is unknown. The sequenced template was RNA, covering the TCR beta CDR3 region. A first-round RT-PCR used HTBI primers, followed by a second-round multiplex PCR. MiXCR, run by TCRdb on the multiplex PCR reads, gives a single entry per CDR3 protein. Of 300,000 to 500,000 distinct CDR3 sequences listed, approximately 15% are singletons. Sequencing was done on a sample of peripheral blood. The sequence was collected from a woman aged 18-30 years with stable Graves' hyperthyroidism.

The CDR3 protein is CASSYDRSNYGYTF. The CDR3 DNA is TGTGCCAGCAGTTACGATCGTTCTAACTATGGCTACACCTTC. This chain uses TRBV6-5 with TRBJ1-2; D is uncertain. V was shortened by 2 bases and J by 0 bases, with 7 bases between the two germline ends. The CDR3 is made up of 14 amino acids. CDR1 is MNHEY and CDR2 is SVGAGI in the germline V gene.